This T cell receptor beta chain was documented in a study of identical twins. Points from the study as a whole: Memory repertoires showed no such pattern, whereas abundant cord blood beta clonotypes carried fewer insertions. Monozygotic twin pairs showed more out-of-frame TCR alpha sharing than models estimated.

TCRdb ran MiXCR on the 5' RACE reads and lists one entry per CDR3 protein. The sample consists of 700,000 or so distinct CDR3 sequences, 8.5% to 9.5% of them appearing once. This clonotype was seen a handful of times. Its antigen is unidentified. CDR1 and CDR2 from the germline V gene are MGHRA and YSYEKL. CDR3 length: 16 amino acids. V was trimmed by 2 bases and J by 7 bases, leaving 21 bases between them. A further study also used this sample, focusing on yellow fever vaccine responses in identical twins.

The sequenced sample consisted of PBMCs. The chain couples TRBV4-1 to TRBJ2-7; D possibly corresponds to TRBD1 (6 bases). The receptor's source is a woman aged 18-29 years in good health. This CDR3 is CASSQNPRRSGVEQYF. CDR3 sequence (DNA): TGCGCCAGCAGCCAAAATCCCCGGCGTTCAGGGGTGGAGCAGTACTTC.